This TCR beta chain was recovered during a study of blood T cell repertoires in COVID-19. Study in general: T cells, B-cell-depleted T cells, or PBMCs provided the cDNA or gDNA that served as material.

The CDR3 sequence is 17 residues long. Trimming removed 0 bases at V and 10 bases at J, with 24 bases between. Germline assignment: CDR1 MGHRA and CDR2 YSYEKL. Cohort 3 donors were reported recovered after two negative PCRs, clearance, or symptom resolution. Profiling relied on immunoSEQ multiplex PCR, and the TCRdb table lists in-frame clones only, not all of them. The sample lists about 210,000 clones, about 81% occurring once. The V and J genes are TRBV4-1 and TRBJ1-1; a weak D match, TRBD1 (5 bases). The receptor was derived from a man in his forties or fifties who had recovered from COVID-19. Sequencing was performed on PBMCs or T cells enriched from blood (not recorded which). CDR3 amino acids: CASSQDSFGAGRIVAFF. The CDR3 nucleotides read TGCGCCAGCAGCCAAGATTCATTTGGGGCAGGGAGGATTGTAGCTTTCTTT.